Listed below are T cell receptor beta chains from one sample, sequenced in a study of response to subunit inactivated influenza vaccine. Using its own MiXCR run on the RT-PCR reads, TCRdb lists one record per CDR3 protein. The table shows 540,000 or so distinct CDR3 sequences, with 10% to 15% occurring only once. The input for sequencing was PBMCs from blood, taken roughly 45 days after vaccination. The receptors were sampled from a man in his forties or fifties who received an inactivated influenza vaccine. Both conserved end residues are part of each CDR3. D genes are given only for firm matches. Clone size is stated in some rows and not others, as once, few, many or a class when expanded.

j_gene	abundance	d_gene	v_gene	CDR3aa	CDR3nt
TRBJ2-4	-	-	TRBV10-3	CAISNRGVANIQYF	TGTGCCATCAGTAACCGGGGTGTGGCAAACATTCAGTACTTC
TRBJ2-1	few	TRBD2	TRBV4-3	CASSQEEHSGSYNEQFF	TGCGCCAGCAGCCAAGAGGAACATAGCGGGAGTTACAATGAGCAGTTCTTC
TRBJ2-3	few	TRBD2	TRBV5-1	CASSLTKTGTSAGTDTQYF	TGCGCCAGCAGCTTAACGAAAACCGGGACTAGCGCCGGCACAGATACGCAGTATTTT
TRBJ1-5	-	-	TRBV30	CAWSVPSQPQHF	TGTGCCTGGAGTGTACCCAGCCAGCCCCAGCATTTT
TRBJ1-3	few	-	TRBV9	CASSVGGVDTIYF	TGTGCCAGCAGCGTAGGGGGAGTGGACACCATATATTTT
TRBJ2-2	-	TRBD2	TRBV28	CASSGSGSTGELFF	TGTGCCAGCAGTGGTAGCGGGAGCACCGGGGAGCTGTTTTTT
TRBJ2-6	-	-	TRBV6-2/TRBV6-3	CASSYFRTAGANVLTF	TGTGCCAGCAGTTACTTTCGGACAGCTGGCGCCAACGTCCTGACTTTC
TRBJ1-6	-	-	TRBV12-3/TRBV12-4	CASSQGYPSPLHF	TGTGCCAGCAGTCAGGGCTATCCTTCACCCCTCCACTTT
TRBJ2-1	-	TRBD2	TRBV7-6	CASSLSGAIPTYNEQFF	TGTGCCAGCAGTCTTAGCGGGGCCATCCCTACCTACAATGAGCAGTTCTTC
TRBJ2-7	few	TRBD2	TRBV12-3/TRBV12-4	CASSLFSGRLNYEQYF	TGTGCCAGCAGTTTATTTAGCGGGAGGCTAAACTACGAGCAGTACTTC
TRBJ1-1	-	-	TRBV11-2	CASSLEPLGTEAFF	TGTGCCAGCAGCTTAGAGCCCCTTGGCACTGAAGCTTTCTTT
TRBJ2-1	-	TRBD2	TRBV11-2	CASSWTSELNEQFF	TGTGCCAGCAGCTGGACTAGCGAGCTCAATGAGCAGTTCTTC
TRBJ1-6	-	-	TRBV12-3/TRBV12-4	CASSSSGNLHSPLHF	TGTGCCAGCAGTTCATCGGGGAACCTTCATTCACCCCTCCACTTT
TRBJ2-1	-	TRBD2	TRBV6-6	CASRAGAGNEQFF	TGTGCCAGCAGGGCGGGAGCGGGGAATGAGCAGTTCTTC
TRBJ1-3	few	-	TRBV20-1	CSASMLGGRSGNTIYF	TGCAGTGCTAGCATGCTGGGTGGGAGGTCTGGAAACACCATATATTTT
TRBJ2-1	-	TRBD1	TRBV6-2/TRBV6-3	CASSRTGASYNEQFF	TGTGCCAGCAGCAGGACAGGGGCCTCCTACAATGAGCAGTTCTTC
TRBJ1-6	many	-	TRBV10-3	CAISARPRETPLHF	TGTGCCATCAGTGCGCGACCACGGGAAACACCCCTCCACTTT
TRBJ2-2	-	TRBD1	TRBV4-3	CASSRAGTGNTGELFF	TGCGCCAGCAGCCGAGCTGGGACAGGGAACACCGGGGAGCTGTTTTTT
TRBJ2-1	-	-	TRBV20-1	CSAAHGSSYNEQFF	TGCAGTGCAGCCCACGGGAGCTCCTACAATGAGCAGTTCTTC
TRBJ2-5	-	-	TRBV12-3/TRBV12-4	CASSQQLQETQYF	TGTGCCAGCAGTCAACAGCTCCAAGAGACCCAGTACTTC
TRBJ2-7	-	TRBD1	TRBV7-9	CASSSPLDRVFYEQYF	TGTGCCAGCAGCTCTCCTTTGGACAGGGTCTTCTACGAGCAGTACTTC
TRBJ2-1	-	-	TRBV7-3	CASSLTSLGGNEQFF	TGTGCCAGCAGCTTAACAAGCCTCGGTGGTAATGAGCAGTTCTTC
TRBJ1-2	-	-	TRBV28	CASRTTGGDYGYTF	TGTGCCAGCAGGACCACCGGAGGGGACTATGGCTACACCTTC
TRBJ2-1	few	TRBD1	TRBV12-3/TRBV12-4	CASSQTGLQFF	TGTGCCAGCAGCCAGACAGGGCTTCAGTTCTTC
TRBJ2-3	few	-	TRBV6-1	CASSEGRDTQYF	TGTGCCAGCAGTGAAGGTAGAGATACGCAGTATTTT
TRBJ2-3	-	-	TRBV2	CASSESQESAQYF	TGTGCCAGCAGTGAATCACAGGAGTCTGCGCAGTATTTT
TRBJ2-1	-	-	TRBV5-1	CASSLGGGASEQFF	TGCGCCAGCAGCTTGGGAGGGGGGGCCAGTGAGCAGTTCTTC